Below, 19 T cell receptor beta chains from the same sample are listed, as sequenced in a study of cytomegalovirus exposure and HLA in healthy donors. PCR employed 60 Vbeta and 13 Jbeta primers. This table comes from immunoSEQ multiplex PCR, and its TCRdb copy is limited to in-frame clones, with some not included. Of under 200,000 clones in the sample, 80% are singletons; the top ten hold around 6%. Sequencing was done on a sample of PBMCs. These receptor sequences come from a man aged 35 to 55 in good health and CMV-seronegative.

The chain recombines TRBV6-5 with TRBJ2-3; 10 positions match TRBD1. The CDR3 has 15 residues. CDR1 is MNHEY and CDR2 is SVGAGI in the germline V gene. Trimming cost V 10 bases and J 3 bases; bases outside gene matches: 10. The CDR3 region has the DNA TGTGCCACCCACCGGGACAGGGGTGAAACAGATACGCAGTATTTT. Its translation is CATHRDRGETDTQYF.

This clone was seen just once. The rearrangement uses TRBV5-1 and TRBJ2-3; 10 nucleotides agree with TRBD2. Germline assignment: CDR1 SGHRS and CDR2 YFSETQ. V was clipped by 3 bases and J by 4 bases; unmatched bases: 11. This CDR3 region has 17 residues. CDR3 in DNA: TGCGCCAGCAGCTCCCACTCAGCGGGAGGGGAACCAGATACGCAGTATTTT. Residues: CASSSHSAGGEPDTQYF.

The chain carries TRBV7-8 and TRBJ2-5; possible D gene TRBD2, 6 bases. The CDR3 contains 15 residues. V lost 5 bases, J lost 4 bases, and 17 bases lay in between. Germline V CDR1 and CDR2: SGHVS, FQNEAQ. This CDR3 reads CASSRGPQGGETQYF. In DNA form, the CDR3 reads TGTGCCAGCAGCAGGGGCCCCCAGGGAGGAGAGACCCAGTACTTC.

This clone has a single count. This chain links TRBV9 with TRBJ2-1, with 7 nucleotides matching TRBD2. This CDR3 has 14 residues. V trimming: 3 bases; J trimming: 4 bases; junction bases outside the gene matches: 4. In germline, CDR1 is SGDLS, CDR2 YYNGEE. In nucleotides, the CDR3 is TGTGCCAGCAGCGCTGAGGGAGGGTACAATGAGCAGTTCTTC. This gives the protein CASSAEGGYNEQFF.

The chain employs TRBV7-2 and TRBJ2-2; TRBD2 agrees at 8 bases. This CDR3 has 16 amino acids. Germline trimming cut 7 bases from V and 2 bases from J; bases unmatched to any gene: 9. CDR1 and CDR2 from the germline V gene are SGHTA and FQGNSA. CDR3 nucleotide sequence: TGTGCCAGCACCATTCGCGGGGGGTACAACACCGGGGAGCTGTTTTTT. It codes for CASTIRGGYNTGELFF. The entire variable domain, with the rest obtained from reference TRBV7-2 and TRBJ2-2, is as follows: GAGVSQSPSNKVTEKGKDVELRCDPISGHTALYWYRQSLGQGLEFLIYFQGNSAPDKSGLPSDRFSAERTGGSVSTLTIQRTQQEDSAVYLCASTIRGGYNTGELFFGEGSRLTVL.

The V and J genes are TRBV7-9 and TRBJ2-7; 7 bases are a match to TRBD2. The CDR3 is 16 amino acids. Germline assignment: CDR1 SEHNR and CDR2 FQNEAQ (reference sequence). Trimming at V came to 1 base and at J to 1 base, leaving 7 bases not matched to a gene. As DNA, the CDR3 is TGTGCCAGCAGCTTAGTGGGGGGGGAGAGATCCTACGAGCAGTACTTC. This sequence encodes CASSLVGGERSYEQYF.

This sequence joins TRBV6-5 and TRBJ1-3; perhaps TRBD1 as D (5 bases). The CDR3 loop spans 11 amino acids. V lost 6 bases to trimming and J lost 8 bases, with 8 bases between them. Germline V CDR1 and CDR2: MNHEY, SVGAGI. The CDR3 DNA is TGTGCCAGCAGCCGGGGGGACACCATATATTTT. Its protein is CASSRGDTIYF.

The gene calls are TRBV19 and TRBJ1-5; a possible D gene is TRBD1 (5 bases). The CDR3 is 13 residues long. Germline CDR1 reads LNHDA; CDR2 reads SQIVND (reference sequence). V lost 7 bases, J lost 4 bases, and 11 bases lay in between. In nucleotides, the CDR3 is TGTGCCAGTAAGTCGGCAGGGAATCAGCCCCAGCATTTT. The encoded protein is CASKSAGNQPQHF.

The chain has TRBV5-6 and TRBJ2-5; 7 bases match TRBD2. This CDR3 spans 15 amino acids. Trimming took 3 bases from V and 5 from J; bases not matched to a gene: 10. CDR1 SGHDT and CDR2 YYEEEE come from the germline V gene. The CDR3 coding sequence is TGTGCCAGCAGCTGGCCCTCCCGGGGGGAGGAGACCCAGTACTTC. Protein: CASSWPSRGEETQYF.

The chain uses TRBV11-2 and TRBJ2-4; D possibly corresponds to TRBD1 (6 bases). The CDR3 is 17 amino acids. The germline V gene has CDR1 SGHAT and CDR2 FQNNGV. V dropped 2 bases and J dropped 0 bases, with 14 bases sitting between them. For the CDR3, the DNA is TGTGCCAGCAGCTTAACAGGGACGGCCCTAGCCAAAAACATTCAGTACTTC. It encodes CASSLTGTALAKNIQYF.

This sequence joins TRBV4-3 and TRBJ2-3, with D possibly matching TRBD2 (5 bases). The germline CDR1 and CDR2 sequences are LGHNA and YSLEER. Trimming stripped 0 bases from V and 2 bases from J, with 12 bases between. This CDR3 has 16 amino acids. Written as DNA, the CDR3 is TGCGCCAGCAGCCAAGATCGGGGTGCCAACACAGATACGCAGTATTTT. Amino acids: CASSQDRGANTDTQYF.

In DNA form, the CDR3 reads TGTGCCAGCAGCCTTGACAGGATTTACGAGCAGTACTTC. Translated: CASSLDRIYEQYF. The chain recombines TRBV6-6 with TRBJ2-7; a weak D match, TRBD1 (6 bases). CDR1 and CDR2 from the germline V gene are MNHNY and SVGAGI (reference sequence). With 6 bases removed from V and 4 bases from J, the gap between germline ends came to 13 bases. CDR3 length equals 13 residues.

The J gene is TRBJ1-1, the V gene TRBV5-1; unclear D gene. This CDR3 is 12 amino acids long. Trimming took off 3 bases at V and 3 bases at J, with 6 bases between the two ends. CDR1 and CDR2 (germline): SGHRS, YFSETQ. In DNA form, the CDR3 reads TGCGCCAGCAGCTCGGAGCACACTGAAGCTTTCTTT. Residues: CASSSEHTEAFF. The variable domain in full, with the rest retrieved from reference TRBV5-1 and TRBJ1-1, is KAGVTQTPRYLIKTRGQQVTLSCSPISGHRSVSWYQQTPGQGLQFLFEYFSETQRNKGNFPGRFSGRQFSNSRSEMNVSTLELGDSALYLCASSSEHTEAFFGQGTRLTVV.

The V and J genes are TRBV7-2 and TRBJ2-1; 12 bases are shared with TRBD2. V lost 5 bases, J lost 6 bases, and 11 bases stayed unmatched. Germline values: CDR1 SGHTA, CDR2 FQGNSA. CDR3 length: 17 residues. The CDR3 sequence is CASSTNLPGLAGNEQFF. The CDR3 DNA reads as TGTGCCAGCAGCACGAACCTCCCGGGACTAGCGGGCAATGAGCAGTTCTTC.

CDR3 in DNA: TGTGCCAGCAGCTTCGTAGCGGGGGGTCCAGATACGCAGTATTTT. Translation gives CASSFVAGGPDTQYF. This chain links TRBV11-2 with TRBJ2-3; TRBD2 agrees at 10 bases. V dropped 3 bases and J dropped 4; count of bases not matched to a gene: 4. Germline loops: CDR1 SGHAT, CDR2 FQNNGV. This CDR3 region has 15 residues.

V usage is TRBV18 and J usage is TRBJ1-3; TRBD1 matches at 7 bases. The CDR3 is 15 residues long. Germline CDR1 KGHSH, CDR2 LQKENI. The V and J ends lost 1 base and 2 bases, in that order; junction bases with no gene match: 2. The CDR3 region is CASSPQGAPGNTIYF. In DNA form, the CDR3 reads TGTGCCAGCTCACCACAGGGGGCCCCTGGAAACACCATATATTTT.

This sequence joins TRBV2 and TRBJ2-1; 10 bases are shared with TRBD2. After removal of 10 bases from V and 8 bases from J, the junction contained 8 bases not matched to a gene. There are 13 residues in the CDR3. Germline lookup yields CDR1 SNHLY and CDR2 FYNNEI. In DNA form, the CDR3 reads TGTGCCACGAGGTCTAGCGGGAGCTATGAGCAGTTCTTC. Encoded protein: CATRSSGSYEQFF.

The chain links TRBV4-2 to TRBJ2-2; TRBD2 matches 10 bases. Trimming cost V 6 bases and J 5 bases; bases outside gene matches: 15. The CDR3 is 18 residues long. Germline CDR1 reads LGHNA; CDR2 reads YNFKEQ. CDR3 protein: CASRVSWERGGRTGELFF. CDR3 DNA sequence: TGTGCCAGCAGGGTTTCCTGGGAGCGGGGGGGCCGGACCGGGGAGCTGTTTTTT.

The gene calls are TRBV6-5 and TRBJ2-7; 10 nucleotides agree with TRBD1. CDR1 is MNHEY, CDR2 SVGAGI, per germline. V gave up 2 bases and J gave up 4 bases; unmatched junction bases: 2. CDR3 length: 14 amino acids. The CDR3 reads CASSYGTGEYEQYF. DNA for the CDR3: TGTGCCAGCAGTTACGGGACAGGGGAGTACGAGCAGTACTTC.